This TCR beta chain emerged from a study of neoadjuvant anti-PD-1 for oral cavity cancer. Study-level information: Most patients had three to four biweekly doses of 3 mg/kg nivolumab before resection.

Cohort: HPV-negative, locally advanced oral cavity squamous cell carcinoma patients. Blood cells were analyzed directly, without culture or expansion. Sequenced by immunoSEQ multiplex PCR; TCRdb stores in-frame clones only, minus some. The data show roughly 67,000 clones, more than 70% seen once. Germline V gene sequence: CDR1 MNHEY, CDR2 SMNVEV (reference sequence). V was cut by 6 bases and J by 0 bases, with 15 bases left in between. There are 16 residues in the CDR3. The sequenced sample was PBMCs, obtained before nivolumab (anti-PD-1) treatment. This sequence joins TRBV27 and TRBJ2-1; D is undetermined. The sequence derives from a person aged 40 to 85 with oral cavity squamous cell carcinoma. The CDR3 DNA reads TGTGCCAGCAGGCCCAGAGCCCGGGTCTCCTACAATGAGCAGTTCTTC. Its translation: CASRPRARVSYNEQFF.